This TCR beta chain derives from a study of cytomegalovirus exposure and HLA in healthy donors. This PCR relied on a set of 60 Vbeta primers and 13 Jbeta primers. Here immunoSEQ multiplex PCR was the method, and the copy in TCRdb shows in-frame clones only, minus some. Its table lists 45,000 to 60,000 clones. The CDR3 length is 14 residues. Trimming took 8 bases from V and 0 from J, leaving 14 bases between them. Looked up from germline, CDR1 is LGHNA and CDR2 is YNFKEQ. Points on this clone: Its matching antigen is unknown.

Nominally healthy donors were sampled, though unrecorded immune exposures were likely. Study observations and caveats: The study recorded 150 to 200 TCR beta chains that were cytomegalovirus-associated. Reportedly, diagnosis of cytomegalovirus status by the classifier showed high specificity and sensitivity.

Sequencing was carried out using PBMCs. This receptor was taken from a male donor in good health and CMV-seronegative. V and J are TRBV4-2 and TRBJ2-7; a possible D gene is TRBD2 (7 bases). The CDR3 DNA sequence: TGTGCCAGCGGGAGGGGGGGGGACTCCTACGAGCAGTACTTC. Translating gives CASGRGGDSYEQYF.